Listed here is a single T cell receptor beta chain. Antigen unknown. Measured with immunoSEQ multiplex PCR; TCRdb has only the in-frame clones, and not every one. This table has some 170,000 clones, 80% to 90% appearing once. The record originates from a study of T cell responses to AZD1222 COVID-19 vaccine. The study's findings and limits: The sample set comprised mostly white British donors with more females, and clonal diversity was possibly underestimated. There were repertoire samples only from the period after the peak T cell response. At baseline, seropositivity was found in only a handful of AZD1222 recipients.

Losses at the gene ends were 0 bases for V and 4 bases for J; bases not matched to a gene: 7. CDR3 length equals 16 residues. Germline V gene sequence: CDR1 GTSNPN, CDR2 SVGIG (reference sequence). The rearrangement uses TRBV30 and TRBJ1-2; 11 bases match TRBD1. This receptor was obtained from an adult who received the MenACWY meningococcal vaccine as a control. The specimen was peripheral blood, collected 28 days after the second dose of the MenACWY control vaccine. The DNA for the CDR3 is TGTGCCTGGAGTGTTGGAGGGACAGGGGGGATCTATGGCTACACCTTC. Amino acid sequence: CAWSVGGTGGIYGYTF. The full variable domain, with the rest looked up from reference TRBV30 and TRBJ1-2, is SQTIHQWPATLVQPVGSPLSLECTVEGTSNPNLYWYRQAAGRGLQLLFYSVGIGQISSEVPQNLSASRPQDRQFILSSKKLLLSDSGFYLCAWSVGGTGGIYGYTFGSGTRLTVV.